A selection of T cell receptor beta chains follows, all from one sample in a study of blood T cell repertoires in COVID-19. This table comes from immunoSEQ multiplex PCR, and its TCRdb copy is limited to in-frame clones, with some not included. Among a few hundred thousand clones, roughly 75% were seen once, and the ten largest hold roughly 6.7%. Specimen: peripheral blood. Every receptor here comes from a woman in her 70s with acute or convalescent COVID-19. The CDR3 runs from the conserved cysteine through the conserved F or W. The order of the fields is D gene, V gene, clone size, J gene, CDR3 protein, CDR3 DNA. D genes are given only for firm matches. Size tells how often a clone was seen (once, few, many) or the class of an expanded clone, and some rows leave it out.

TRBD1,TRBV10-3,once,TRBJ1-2,CAISGQGVIYGYTF,TGTGCCATCAGCGGCCAGGGGGTCATCTATGGCTACACCTTC
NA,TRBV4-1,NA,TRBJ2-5,CASSQGLRGQETQYF,TGCGCCAGCAGCCAAGGTTTGCGGGGTCAAGAGACCCAGTACTTC
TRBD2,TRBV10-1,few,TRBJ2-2,CASSAGGSGELFF,TGCGCCAGCAGTGCGGGGGGTAGCGGGGAGCTGTTTTTT
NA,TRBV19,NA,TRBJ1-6,CASSSGGGGSPLHF,TGTGCCAGTAGTTCGGGGGGGGGCGGCTCACCCCTCCACTTT
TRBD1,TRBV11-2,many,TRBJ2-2,CASSLWDRANTGELFF,TGTGCCAGCAGCTTATGGGACAGGGCCAACACCGGGGAGCTGTTTTTT
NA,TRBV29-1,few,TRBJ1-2,CSVETGTRAYTF,TGCAGCGTTGAAACGGGGACAAGAGCCTACACCTTC
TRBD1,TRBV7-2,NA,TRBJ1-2,CASSPGQGFNYGYTF,TGTGCCAGCAGCCCGGGACAGGGGTTTAACTATGGCTACACCTTC
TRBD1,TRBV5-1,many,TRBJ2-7,CASSPGQTIYEQYF,TGCGCCAGCAGCCCGGGACAGACGATCTACGAGCAGTACTTC
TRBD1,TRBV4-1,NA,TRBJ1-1,CASSFPTGGNTEAFF,TGCGCCAGCAGCTTCCCGACAGGGGGCAACACTGAAGCTTTCTTT
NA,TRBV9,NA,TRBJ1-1,CASSVALRDTEAFF,TGTGCCAGCAGCGTAGCTCTCAGGGACACTGAAGCTTTCTTT
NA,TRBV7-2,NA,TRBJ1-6,CASSLLQGGSPLHF,TGTGCCAGCAGCTTGTTACAGGGCGGTTCACCCCTCCACTTT
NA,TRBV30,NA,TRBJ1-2,CAWSNLGFHYTF,TGTGCCTGGAGTAATCTCGGGTTTCACTACACCTTC
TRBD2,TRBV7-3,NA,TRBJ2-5,CASSLDGRGTQYF,TGTGCCAGCAGCTTAGACGGGAGGGGGACCCAGTACTTC
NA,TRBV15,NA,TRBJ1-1,CATSTDMNTEAFF,TGTGCCACCAGCACGGACATGAACACTGAAGCTTTCTTT
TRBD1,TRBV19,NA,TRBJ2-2,CATAWGPGQGYTGELFF,TGTGCCACTGCCTGGGGTCCGGGACAGGGATACACCGGGGAGCTGTTTTTT
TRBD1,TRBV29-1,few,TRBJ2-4,CSVKHGQGIEYF,TGCAGCGTTAAACACGGACAGGGCATCGAGTACTTC
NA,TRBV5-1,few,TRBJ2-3,CASSDSASTDTQYF,TGCGCCAGCAGTGACAGTGCTAGCACAGATACGCAGTATTTT
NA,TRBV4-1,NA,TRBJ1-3,CASSQAHLFSGNTIYF,TGCGCCAGCAGCCAAGCACACCTTTTCTCTGGAAACACCATATATTTT
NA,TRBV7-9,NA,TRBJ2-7,CASSFFRGQSIYEQYF,TGTGCCAGCAGCTTTTTCAGGGGCCAAAGTATCTACGAGCAGTACTTC
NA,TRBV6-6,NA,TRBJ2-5,CASTSTGTSQETQYF,TGTGCCAGCACCTCAACCGGGACATCACAAGAGACCCAGTACTTC
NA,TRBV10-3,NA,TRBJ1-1,CAISRSGSEAFF,TGTGCCATCAGCCGATCGGGTTCTGAAGCTTTCTTT
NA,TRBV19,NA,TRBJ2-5,CASSIFTSGWETQYF,TGTGCCAGTAGTATCTTTACGAGCGGGTGGGAGACCCAGTACTTC
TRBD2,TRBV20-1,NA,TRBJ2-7,CSASGSGGTSSYEQYF,TGCAGTGCTAGTGGGAGCGGGGGTACGAGCTCCTACGAGCAGTACTTC
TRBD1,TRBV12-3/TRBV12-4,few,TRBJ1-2,CASSLTGAVGYTF,TGTGCCAGCAGCCTGACAGGGGCGGTCGGCTACACCTTC
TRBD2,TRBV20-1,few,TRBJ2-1,CSASGGVSYNEQFF,TGCAGTGCTAGTGGGGGGGTCTCCTACAATGAGCAGTTCTTC
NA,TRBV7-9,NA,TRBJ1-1,CASSLDTGKVTEAFF,TGTGCCAGCAGCCTAGACACAGGGAAGGTCACTGAAGCCTTCTTT
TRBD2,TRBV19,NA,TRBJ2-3,CASRSGLAGGRPDTQYF,TGTGCCAGTAGGAGTGGACTAGCGGGGGGGCGGCCAGATACGCAGTATTTT
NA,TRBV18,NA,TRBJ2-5,CASSSYQETQYF,TGTGCCAGCTCTTCGTACCAAGAGACCCAGTACTTC
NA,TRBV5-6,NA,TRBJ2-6,CASSRPVGANVLTF,TGTGCCAGCAGCCGCCCAGTGGGGGCCAACGTCCTGACTTTC
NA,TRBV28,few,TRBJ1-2,CASSFPTGTRGGYTF,TGTGCCAGCAGTTTTCCGACCGGGACCAGGGGAGGCTACACCTTC
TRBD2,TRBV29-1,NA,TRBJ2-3,CSVEAGRATDTQYF,TGCAGCGTTGAGGCAGGGAGGGCAACAGATACGCAGTATTTT
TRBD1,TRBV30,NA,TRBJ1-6,CAWTLQGTANSPLHF,TGTGCCTGGACCCTCCAGGGGACAGCTAATTCACCCCTCCACTTT
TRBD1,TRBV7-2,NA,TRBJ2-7,CASSFWTGGYEQYF,TGTGCCAGCAGCTTCTGGACAGGGGGCTACGAGCAGTACTTC
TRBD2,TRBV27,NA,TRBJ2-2,CASSRREGTGELFF,TGTGCCAGCAGTAGACGGGAGGGCACCGGGGAGCTGTTTTTT
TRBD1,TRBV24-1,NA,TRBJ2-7,CATSPGTGGSVYEQYF,TGTGCCACCAGTCCCGGGACAGGGGGGTCGGTTTACGAGCAGTACTTC
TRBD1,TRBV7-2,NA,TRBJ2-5,CASSRDRQETQYF,TGTGCCAGCAGCCGGGACAGGCAAGAGACCCAGTACTTC
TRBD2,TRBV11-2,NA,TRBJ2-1,CASSGQRGEGEQFF,TGTGCCAGCAGTGGCCAGCGGGGAGAGGGTGAGCAGTTCTTC